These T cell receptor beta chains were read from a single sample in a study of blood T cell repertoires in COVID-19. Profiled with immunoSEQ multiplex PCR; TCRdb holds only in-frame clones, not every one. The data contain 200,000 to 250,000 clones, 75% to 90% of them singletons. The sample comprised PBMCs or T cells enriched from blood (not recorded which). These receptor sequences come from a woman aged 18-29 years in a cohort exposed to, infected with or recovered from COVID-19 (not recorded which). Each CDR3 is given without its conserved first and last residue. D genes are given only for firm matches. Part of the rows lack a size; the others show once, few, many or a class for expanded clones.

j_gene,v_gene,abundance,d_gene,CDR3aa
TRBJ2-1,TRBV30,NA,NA,AWSVLTPGTYNEQF
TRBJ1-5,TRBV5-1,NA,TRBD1,ASSETGDQPQH
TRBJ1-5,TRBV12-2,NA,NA,ASRLTGRDYQPQH
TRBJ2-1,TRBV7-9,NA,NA,ASSLAAGQYNEQF
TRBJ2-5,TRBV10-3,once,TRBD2,AISLAGGQETQY
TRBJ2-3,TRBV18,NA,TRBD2,ASSPVAGEDTQY
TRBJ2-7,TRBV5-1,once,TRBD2,ASSLTSGTYEQY
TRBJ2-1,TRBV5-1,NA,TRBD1,ASSIRQGANEQF
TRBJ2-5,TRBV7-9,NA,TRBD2,ASSSSGRLAGDRETQY
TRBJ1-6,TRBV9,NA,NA,ASSEVQGGSPLH
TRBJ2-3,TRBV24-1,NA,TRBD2,ATSALTSGSTDTQY
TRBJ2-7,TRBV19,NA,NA,ASSKRTSDEQY
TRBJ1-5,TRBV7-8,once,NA,ASSRGGRSLGQPQH
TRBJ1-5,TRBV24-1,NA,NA,ATSHPGDQPQH
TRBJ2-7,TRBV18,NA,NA,ASSPQVEGTNEQY
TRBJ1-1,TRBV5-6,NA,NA,ASSLVLPNTEAF
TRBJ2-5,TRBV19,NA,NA,ASSIEGAGATTGTQY
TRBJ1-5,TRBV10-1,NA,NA,AIRIRQPQH
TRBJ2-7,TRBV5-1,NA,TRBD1,ASSLEGTGTSSYEQY
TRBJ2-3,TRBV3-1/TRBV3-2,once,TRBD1,ASSQTGGNTDTQY
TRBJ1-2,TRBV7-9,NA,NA,ASSSQGPQGYGYT
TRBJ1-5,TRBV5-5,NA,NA,ASSLRSGFNQPQH
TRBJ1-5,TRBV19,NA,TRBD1,ASSRGLGQDNQPQH
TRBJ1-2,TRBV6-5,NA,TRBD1,ASSSTGKGHYGYT
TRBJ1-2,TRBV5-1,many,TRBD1,ASSFGTVYGYT
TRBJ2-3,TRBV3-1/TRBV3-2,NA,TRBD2,ASSPLAGLTDTQY
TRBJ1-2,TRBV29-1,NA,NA,SVEDREARANYGYT
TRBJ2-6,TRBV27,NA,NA,ASSLQGANVLT
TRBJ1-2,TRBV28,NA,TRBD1,ASDRGGTYGYT
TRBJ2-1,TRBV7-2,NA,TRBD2,ASSPTLAGAGSYNEQF
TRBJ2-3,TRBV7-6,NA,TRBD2,ASSLAGGVPDTQY
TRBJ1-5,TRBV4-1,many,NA,ASSQTGTDRDYQPQH
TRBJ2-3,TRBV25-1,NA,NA,ASSEGQVTDTQY
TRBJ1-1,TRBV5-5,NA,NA,ASTDGGKLNTEAF
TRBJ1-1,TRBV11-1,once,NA,ASSTRQNTEAF
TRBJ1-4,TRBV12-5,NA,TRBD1,ASGQTGVEKLF
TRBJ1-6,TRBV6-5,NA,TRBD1,ASTQTGGNSPLH
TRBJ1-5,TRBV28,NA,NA,ASSPFSGSGQPQH
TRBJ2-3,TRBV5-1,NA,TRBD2,ASSATTSGRTDTQY
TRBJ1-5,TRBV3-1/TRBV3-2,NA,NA,ASSQAGVLGQPQH
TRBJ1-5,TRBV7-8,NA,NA,ASSLRQPNQPQH